This TCR beta chain came from a study of cytomegalovirus exposure and HLA in healthy donors. Points from the study as a whole: Prior analysis indicated that the majority of TCR beta V segments exhibited productivity approximately 87% or approximately 30% of the time. High specificity and sensitivity for cytomegalovirus status were reported for the classifier.

The count of this clone is one. What it recognizes is unknown. Germline V lookup: CDR1 MNHNS, CDR2 SASEGT. Trimming cost V 2 bases and J 6 bases; bases outside gene matches: 8. The CDR3 totals 16 residues. Primers included in the PCR were 60 Vbeta and 13 Jbeta primers. Method: immunoSEQ multiplex PCR; TCRdb's copy keeps in-frame clones and lacks some. The sample lists roughly 180,000 clones; about 73% were seen once. The receptor was isolated from a woman aged 50 to 60 in good health and CMV-seropositive. This sequence joins TRBV6-1 and TRBJ2-1; 9 nucleotides agree with TRBD2. The sample taken for sequencing was PBMCs. The CDR3 DNA sequence: TGTGCCAGCAGTGAATGGGGCGGGGGGGCCCTCAATGAGCAGTTCTTC. Its translation: CASSEWGGGALNEQFF.